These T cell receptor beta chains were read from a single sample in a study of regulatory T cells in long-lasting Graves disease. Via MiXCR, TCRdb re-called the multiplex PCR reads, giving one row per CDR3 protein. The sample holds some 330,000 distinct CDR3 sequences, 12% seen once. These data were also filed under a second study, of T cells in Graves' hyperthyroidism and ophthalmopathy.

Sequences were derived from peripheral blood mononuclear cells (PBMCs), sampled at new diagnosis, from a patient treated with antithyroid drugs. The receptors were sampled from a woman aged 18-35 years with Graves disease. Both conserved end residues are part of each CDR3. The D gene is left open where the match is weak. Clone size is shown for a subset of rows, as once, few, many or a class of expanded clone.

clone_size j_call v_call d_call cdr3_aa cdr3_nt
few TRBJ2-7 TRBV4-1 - CASSRSPGHLPYEQYF TGCGCCAGCAGCCGATCCCCGGGACACCTTCCCTACGAGCAGTACTTC
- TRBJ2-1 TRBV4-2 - CASSQGDLSSYNEQFF TGTGCCAGCAGCCAAGGGGACTTGAGCTCCTACAATGAGCAGTTCTTC
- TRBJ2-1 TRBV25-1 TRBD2 CASSEQGGGRAYNEQFF TGTGCCAGCAGTGAGCAGGGGGGCGGGAGGGCCTACAATGAGCAGTTCTTC
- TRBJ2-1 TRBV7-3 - CASARMALASYNEQFF TGTGCCAGCGCTAGGATGGCACTTGCCTCCTACAATGAGCAGTTCTTC
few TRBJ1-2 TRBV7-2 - CASSLGHPLPNGYTF TGTGCCAGCAGCTTAGGGCACCCCCTGCCTAATGGCTACACCTTC
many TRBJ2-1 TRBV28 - CASSYSTILIPRRLYSYNEQFF TGTGCCAGCAGTTACTCCACAATCTTGATCCCAAGGCGACTTTACTCCTACAATGAGCAGTTCTTC
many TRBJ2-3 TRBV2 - CASSDLGDTQYF TGTGCCAGCAGTGACTTGGGAGATACGCAGTATTTT
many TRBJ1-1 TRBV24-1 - CATSDLGGAGRKVGDTEAFF TGTGCCACCAGTGATTTGGGGGGTGCGGGGCGGAAGGTCGGGGACACTGAAGCTTTCTTT
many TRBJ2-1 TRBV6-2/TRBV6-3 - CASSYRGTEYNEQFF TGTGCCAGCAGTTACCGGGGGACAGAGTACAATGAGCAGTTCTTC
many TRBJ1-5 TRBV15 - CATSRVMRDQPQHF TGTGCCACCAGCAGAGTGATGCGGGATCAGCCCCAGCATTTT
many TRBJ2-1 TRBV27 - CASSRYPGDNEQFF TGTGCCAGCAGTCGATATCCCGGGGACAATGAGCAGTTCTTC
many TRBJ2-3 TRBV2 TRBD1 CASCWDRGLDTQYF TGTGCCAGCTGCTGGGACAGGGGTTTGGATACGCAGTATTTT
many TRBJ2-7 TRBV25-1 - CASSEVWGAYEQYF TGTGCCAGCAGTGAAGTGTGGGGGGCCTACGAGCAGTACTTC
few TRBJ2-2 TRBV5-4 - CASSFNGGNTGELFF TGTGCCAGCAGCTTTAATGGAGGGAACACCGGGGAGCTGTTTTTT
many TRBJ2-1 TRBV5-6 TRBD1 CASSPTGAFSSYNEQFF TGTGCCAGCAGCCCGACAGGGGCGTTCAGCTCCTACAATGAGCAGTTCTTC
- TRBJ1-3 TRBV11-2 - CASSYFNSPSSGNTIYF TGTGCCAGCAGCTATTTTAACAGTCCCTCCTCTGGAAACACCATATATTTT
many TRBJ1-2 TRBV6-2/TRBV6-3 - CASSNRQVLYGYTF TGTGCCAGCAGTAATCGACAGGTTCTCTATGGCTACACCTTC
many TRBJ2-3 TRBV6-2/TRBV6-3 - CASRLSARWTDTQYF TGTGCCAGCAGACTTAGCGCGAGATGGACAGATACGCAGTATTTT
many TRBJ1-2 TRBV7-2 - CASSLTGNGYTF TGTGCCAGCAGCTTAACAGGGAACGGCTACACCTTC
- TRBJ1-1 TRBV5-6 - CASRDRSLNTEAFF TGTGCCAGCCGCGATCGTTCCTTGAACACTGAAGCTTTCTTT
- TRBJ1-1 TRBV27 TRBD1 CASSPGTDMNTEAFF TGTGCCAGCAGTCCCGGGACAGATATGAACACTGAAGCTTTCTTT
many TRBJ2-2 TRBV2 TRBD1 CASSAGTVISGELFF TGTGCCAGCAGCGCCGGGACAGTTATTAGCGGGGAGCTGTTTTTT
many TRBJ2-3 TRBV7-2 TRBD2 CAIRRGLGGRDTQYF TGTGCCATTCGCCGGGGACTAGGGGGAAGAGATACGCAGTATTTT
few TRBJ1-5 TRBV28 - CASSSGLRPQHF TGTGCCAGCAGTTCGGGGCTGAGGCCCCAGCATTTT
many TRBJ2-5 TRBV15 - CATSRDLGTWEGRETQYF TGTGCCACCAGCAGAGATTTGGGGACGTGGGAAGGGCGAGAGACCCAGTACTTC
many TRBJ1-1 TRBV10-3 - CAISEGRSEGLTEAFF TGTGCCATCAGTGAGGGGCGGAGCGAGGGTCTGACTGAAGCTTTCTTT
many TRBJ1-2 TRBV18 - CASSPGAALGYTF TGTGCCAGCTCACCAGGAGCTGCGTTAGGCTACACCTTC
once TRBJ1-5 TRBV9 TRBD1 CASSVDQEEDRGQPDGNQPQHF TGTGCCAGCAGCGTAGATCAAGAGGAGGACAGGGGCCAACCGGACGGCAATCAGCCCCAGCATTTT
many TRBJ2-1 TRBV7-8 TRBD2 CASSPRWPASGSREQFF TGTGCCAGCAGCCCACGGTGGCCGGCTAGCGGGAGTCGGGAGCAGTTCTTC
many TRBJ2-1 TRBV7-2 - CASSSRQYNNEQFF TGTGCCAGCAGCTCTAGACAGTACAACAATGAGCAGTTCTTC
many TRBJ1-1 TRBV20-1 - CSARGGLYRGNTEAFF TGCAGTGCTAGAGGAGGGCTATACCGAGGAAACACTGAAGCTTTCTTT
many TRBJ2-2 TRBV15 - CATSRTVPTGELFF TGTGCCACCAGCAGAACAGTTCCCACCGGGGAGCTGTTTTTT
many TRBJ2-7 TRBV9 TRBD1 CASSVGWTGSYEQYF TGTGCCAGCAGCGTTGGATGGACAGGGAGCTACGAGCAGTACTTC
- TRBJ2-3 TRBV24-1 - CATSDLQGTDTQYF TGTGCCACCAGTGATTTGCAGGGCACAGATACGCAGTATTTT
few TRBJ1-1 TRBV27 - CASSWEDAEAFF TGTGCCAGCAGTTGGGAGGACGCTGAAGCTTTCTTT
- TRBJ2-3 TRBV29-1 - CSVEVATIASTDTQYF TGCAGCGTTGAAGTGGCTACTATTGCTAGCACAGATACGCAGTATTTT
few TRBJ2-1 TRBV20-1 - CSARLLVLHEQFF TGCAGTGCTAGATTACTAGTACTTCATGAGCAGTTCTTC
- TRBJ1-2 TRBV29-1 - CSVEREGDGGYTF TGCAGCGTTGAAAGGGAAGGAGATGGTGGCTACACCTTC
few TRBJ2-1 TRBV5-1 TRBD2 CASSLSRGGTNEQFF TGCGCCAGCAGCTTGAGCCGGGGGGGAACCAATGAGCAGTTCTTC
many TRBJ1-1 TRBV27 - CASSMTQPSNTEAFF TGTGCCAGCAGTATGACACAGCCATCGAACACTGAAGCTTTCTTT
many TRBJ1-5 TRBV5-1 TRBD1 CASPPWGPDKQGVNQPQHF TGCGCCAGCCCCCCCTGGGGCCCGGATAAGCAGGGGGTCAATCAGCCCCAGCATTTT
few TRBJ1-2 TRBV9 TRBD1 CASTSVVVGQRYGYTF TGTGCCAGCACCTCTGTCGTAGTGGGACAGCGATATGGCTACACCTTC
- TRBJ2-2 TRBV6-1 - CASTGLERLNTGELFF TGTGCCAGCACAGGGCTCGAGCGGCTCAACACCGGGGAGCTGTTTTTT
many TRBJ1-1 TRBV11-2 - CASSQEGGLGTEAFF TGCGCCAGCAGCCAAGAAGGGGGACTGGGCACTGAAGCTTTCTTT
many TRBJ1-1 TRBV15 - CATSRDWSMNTEAFF TGTGCCACCAGCAGAGATTGGAGTATGAACACTGAAGCTTTCTTT
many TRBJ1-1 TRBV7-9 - CASSLTSLSGSEAFF TGTGCCAGCAGCTTAACTTCTTTATCAGGGTCTGAAGCTTTCTTT
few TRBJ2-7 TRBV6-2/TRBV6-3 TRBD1 CASSWTGTRLEEQYF TGTGCCAGCAGTTGGACAGGGACGAGGTTGGAGGAGCAGTACTTC
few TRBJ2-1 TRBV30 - CAWSQGSTNEQFF TGTGCCTGGAGTCAGGGCAGCACCAATGAGCAGTTCTTC
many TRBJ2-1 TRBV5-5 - CASSPPSAHEQFF TGTGCCAGCAGCCCACCTAGCGCCCATGAGCAGTTCTTC
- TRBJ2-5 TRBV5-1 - CASSPGKGVKSETQYF TGCGCCAGCAGCCCCGGGAAGGGGGTTAAATCAGAGACCCAGTACTTC
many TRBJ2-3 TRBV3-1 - CASSLDDTADTQYF TGTGCCAGCAGCCTAGATGATACGGCGGATACGCAGTATTTT
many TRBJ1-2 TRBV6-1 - CASQKKGHYGYTF TGTGCCAGCCAGAAAAAGGGGCACTATGGCTACACCTTC
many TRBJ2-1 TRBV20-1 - CSAPETWGPYNEQFF TGCAGTGCCCCCGAAACCTGGGGGCCCTACAATGAGCAGTTCTTC